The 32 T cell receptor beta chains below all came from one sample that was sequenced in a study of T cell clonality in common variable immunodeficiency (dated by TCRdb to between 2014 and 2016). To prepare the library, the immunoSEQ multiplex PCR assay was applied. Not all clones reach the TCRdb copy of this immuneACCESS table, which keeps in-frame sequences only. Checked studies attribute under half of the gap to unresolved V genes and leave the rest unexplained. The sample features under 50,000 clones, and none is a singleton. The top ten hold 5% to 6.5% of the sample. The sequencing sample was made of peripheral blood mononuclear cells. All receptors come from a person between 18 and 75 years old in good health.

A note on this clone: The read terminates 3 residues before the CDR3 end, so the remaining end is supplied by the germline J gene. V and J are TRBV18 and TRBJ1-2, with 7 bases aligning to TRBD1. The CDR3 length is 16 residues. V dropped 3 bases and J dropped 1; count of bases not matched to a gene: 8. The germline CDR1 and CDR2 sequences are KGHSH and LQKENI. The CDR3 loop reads CASSPSGQDNNYGYTF. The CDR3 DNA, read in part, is TGTGCCAGCTCACCGAGCGGACAGGATAATAACTATGGC.

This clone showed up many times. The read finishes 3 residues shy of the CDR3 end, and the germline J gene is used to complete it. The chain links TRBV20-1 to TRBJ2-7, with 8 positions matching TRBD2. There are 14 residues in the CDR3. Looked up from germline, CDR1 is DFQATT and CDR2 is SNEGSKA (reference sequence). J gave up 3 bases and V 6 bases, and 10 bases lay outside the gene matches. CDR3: CSAINTAGGYEQYF. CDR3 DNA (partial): TGCAGTGCCATAAATACCGCGGGGGGCTACGAG.

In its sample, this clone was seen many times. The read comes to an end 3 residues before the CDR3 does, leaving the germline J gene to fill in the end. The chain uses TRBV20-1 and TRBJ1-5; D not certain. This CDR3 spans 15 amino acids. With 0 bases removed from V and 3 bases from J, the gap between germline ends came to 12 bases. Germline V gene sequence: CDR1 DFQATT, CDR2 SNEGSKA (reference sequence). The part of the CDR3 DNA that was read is TGCAGTGCTAGAGATACCGTACAGTCCAATCAGCCC. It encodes CSARDTVQSNQP. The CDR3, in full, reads CSARDTVQSNQPQHF.

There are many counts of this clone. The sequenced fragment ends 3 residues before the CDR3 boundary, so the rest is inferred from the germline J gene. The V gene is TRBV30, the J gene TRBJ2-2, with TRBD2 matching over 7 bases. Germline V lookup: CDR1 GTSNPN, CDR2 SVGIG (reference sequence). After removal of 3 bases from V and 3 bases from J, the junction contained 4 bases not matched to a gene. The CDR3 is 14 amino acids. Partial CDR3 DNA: TGTGCCTGGAGACGGGACTACTACACCGGGGAG. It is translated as CAWRRDYYTGE. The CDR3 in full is CAWRRDYYTGELFF. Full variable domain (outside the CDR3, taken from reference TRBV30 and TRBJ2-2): SQTIHQWPATLVQPVGSPLSLECTVEGTSNPNLYWYRQAAGRGLQLLFYSVGIGQISSEVPQNLSASRPQDRQFILSSKKLLLSDSGFYLCAWRRDYYTGELFFGEGSRLTVL.

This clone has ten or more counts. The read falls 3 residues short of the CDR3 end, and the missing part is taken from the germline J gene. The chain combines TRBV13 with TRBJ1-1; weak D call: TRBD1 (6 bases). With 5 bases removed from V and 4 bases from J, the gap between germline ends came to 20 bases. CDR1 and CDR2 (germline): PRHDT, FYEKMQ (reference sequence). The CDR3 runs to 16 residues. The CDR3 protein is CASSPTLRGRGTEAFF. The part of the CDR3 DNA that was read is TGTGCCAGCAGCCCAACCCTGAGGGGGAGGGGCACTGAA.

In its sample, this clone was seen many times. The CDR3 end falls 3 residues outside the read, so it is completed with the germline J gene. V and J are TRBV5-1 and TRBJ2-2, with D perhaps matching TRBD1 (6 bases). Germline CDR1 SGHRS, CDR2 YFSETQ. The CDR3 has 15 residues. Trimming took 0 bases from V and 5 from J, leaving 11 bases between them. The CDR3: CASSLEGQGTGELFF. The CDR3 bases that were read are TGCGCCAGCAGCTTGGAGGGTCAGGGGACCGGGGAG.

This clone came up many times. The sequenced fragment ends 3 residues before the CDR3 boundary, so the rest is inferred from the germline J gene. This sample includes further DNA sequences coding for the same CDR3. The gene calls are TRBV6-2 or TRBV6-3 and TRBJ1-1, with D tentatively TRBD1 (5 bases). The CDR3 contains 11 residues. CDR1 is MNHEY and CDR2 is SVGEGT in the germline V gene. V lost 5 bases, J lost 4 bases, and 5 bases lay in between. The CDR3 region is CASSQGTEAFF. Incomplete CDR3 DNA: TGTGCCAGCAGTCAGGGCACTGAA.

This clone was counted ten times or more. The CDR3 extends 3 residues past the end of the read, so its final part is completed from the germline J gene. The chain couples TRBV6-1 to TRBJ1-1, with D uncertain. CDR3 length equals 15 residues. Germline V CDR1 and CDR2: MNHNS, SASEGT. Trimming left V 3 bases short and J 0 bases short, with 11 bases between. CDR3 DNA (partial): TGTGCCAGCAGTGACGCAGGAACCATGAACACTGAA. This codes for CASSDAGTMNTE. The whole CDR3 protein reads CASSDAGTMNTEAFF.

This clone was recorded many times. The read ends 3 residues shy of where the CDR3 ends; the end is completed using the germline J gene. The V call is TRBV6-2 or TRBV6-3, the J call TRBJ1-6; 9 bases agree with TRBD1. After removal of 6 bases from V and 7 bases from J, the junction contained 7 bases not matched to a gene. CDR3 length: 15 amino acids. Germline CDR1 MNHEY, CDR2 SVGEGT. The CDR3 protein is CASRPDRGQNSPLHF. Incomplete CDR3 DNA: TGTGCCAGCAGGCCGGACAGGGGCCAAAATTCACCC.

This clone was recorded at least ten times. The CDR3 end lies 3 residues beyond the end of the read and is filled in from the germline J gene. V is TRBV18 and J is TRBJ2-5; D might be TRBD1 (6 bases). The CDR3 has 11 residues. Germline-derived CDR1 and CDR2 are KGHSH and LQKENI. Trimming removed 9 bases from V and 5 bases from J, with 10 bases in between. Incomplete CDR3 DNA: TGTGCCAGTACAGGGTCCGAGACC. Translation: CASTGSET. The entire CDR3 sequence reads CASTGSETQYF.

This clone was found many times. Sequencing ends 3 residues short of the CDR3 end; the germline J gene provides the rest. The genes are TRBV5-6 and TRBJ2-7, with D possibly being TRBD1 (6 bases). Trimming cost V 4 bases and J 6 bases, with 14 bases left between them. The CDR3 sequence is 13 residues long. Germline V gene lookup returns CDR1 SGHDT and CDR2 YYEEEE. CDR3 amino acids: CASSVTGTFEQYF. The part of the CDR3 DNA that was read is TGTGCCAGCAGCGTCACAGGGACCTTCGAG. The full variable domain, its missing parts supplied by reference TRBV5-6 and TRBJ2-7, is DAGVTQSPTHLIKTRGQQVTLRCSPKSGHDTVSWYQQALGQGPQFIFQYYEEEERQRGNFPDRFSGHQFPNYSSELNVNALLLGDSALYLCASSVTGTFEQYFGPGTRLTVT.

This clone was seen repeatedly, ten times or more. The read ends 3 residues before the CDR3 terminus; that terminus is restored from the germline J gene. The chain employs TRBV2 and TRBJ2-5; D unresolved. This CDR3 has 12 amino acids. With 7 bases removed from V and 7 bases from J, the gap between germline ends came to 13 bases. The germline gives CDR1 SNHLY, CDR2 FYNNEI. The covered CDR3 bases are TGTGCCAGCACTTATGCTTCCGGGACC. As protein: CASTYASGT. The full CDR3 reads CASTYASGTQYF.

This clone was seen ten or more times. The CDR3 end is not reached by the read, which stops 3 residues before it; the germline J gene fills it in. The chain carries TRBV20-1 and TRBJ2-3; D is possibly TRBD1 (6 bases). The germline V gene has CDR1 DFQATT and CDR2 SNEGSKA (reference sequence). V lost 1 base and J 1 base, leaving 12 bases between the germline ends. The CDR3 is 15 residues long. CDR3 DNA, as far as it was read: TGCAGTGCTAGAGGCCCGGGACATGGCACAGATACG. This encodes CSARGPGHGTDT. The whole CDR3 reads CSARGPGHGTDTQYF.

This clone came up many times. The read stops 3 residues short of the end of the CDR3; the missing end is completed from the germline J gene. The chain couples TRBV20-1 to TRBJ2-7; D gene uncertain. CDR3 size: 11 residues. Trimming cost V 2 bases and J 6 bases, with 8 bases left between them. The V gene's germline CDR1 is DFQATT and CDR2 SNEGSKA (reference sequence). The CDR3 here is CSARRAPEQYF. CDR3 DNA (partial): TGCAGTGCTAGAAGGGCTCCCGAG.

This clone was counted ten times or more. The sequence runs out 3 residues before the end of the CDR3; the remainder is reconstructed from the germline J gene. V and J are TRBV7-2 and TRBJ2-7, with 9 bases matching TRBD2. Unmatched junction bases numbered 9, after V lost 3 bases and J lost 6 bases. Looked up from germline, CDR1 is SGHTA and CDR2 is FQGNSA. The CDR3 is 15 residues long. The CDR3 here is CASSFLGGGAGEQYF. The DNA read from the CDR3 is TGTGCCAGCAGCTTCCTCGGCGGGGGGGCAGGCGAG.

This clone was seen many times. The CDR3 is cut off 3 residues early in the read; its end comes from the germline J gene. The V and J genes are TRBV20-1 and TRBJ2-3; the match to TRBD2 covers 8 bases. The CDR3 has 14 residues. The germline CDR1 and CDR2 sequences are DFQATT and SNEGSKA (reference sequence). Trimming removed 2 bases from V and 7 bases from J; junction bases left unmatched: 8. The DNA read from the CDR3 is TGCAGTGCTAGACCGTCTAGCGGGTACCATACG. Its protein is CSARPSSGYHT. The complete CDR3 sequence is CSARPSSGYHTQYF.

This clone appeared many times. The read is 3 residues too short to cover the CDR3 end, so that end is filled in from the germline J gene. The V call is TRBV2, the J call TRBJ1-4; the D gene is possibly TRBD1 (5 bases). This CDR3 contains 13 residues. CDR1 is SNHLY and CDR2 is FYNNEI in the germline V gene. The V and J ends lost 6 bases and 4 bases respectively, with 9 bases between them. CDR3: CASRGGDNEKLFF. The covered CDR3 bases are TGTGCCAGCAGGGGGGGTGATAATGAAAAA.

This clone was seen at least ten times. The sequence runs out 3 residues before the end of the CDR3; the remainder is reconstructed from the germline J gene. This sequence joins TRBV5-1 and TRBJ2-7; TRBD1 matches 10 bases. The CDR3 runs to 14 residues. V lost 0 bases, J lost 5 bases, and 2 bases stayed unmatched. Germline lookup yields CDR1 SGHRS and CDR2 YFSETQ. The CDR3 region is CASSLEGQGNEQYF. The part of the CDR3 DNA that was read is TGCGCCAGCAGCTTGGAGGGACAGGGGAACGAG. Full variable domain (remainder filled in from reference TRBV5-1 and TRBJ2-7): KAGVTQTPRYLIKTRGQQVTLSCSPISGHRSVSWYQQTPGQGLQFLFEYFSETQRNKGNFPGRFSGRQFSNSRSEMNVSTLELGDSALYLCASSLEGQGNEQYFGPGTRLTVT.

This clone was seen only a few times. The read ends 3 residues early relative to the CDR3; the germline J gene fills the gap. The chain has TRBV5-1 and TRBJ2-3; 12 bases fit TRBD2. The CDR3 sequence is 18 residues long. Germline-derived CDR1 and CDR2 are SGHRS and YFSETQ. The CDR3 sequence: CASSLAGLAGFSQETQYF. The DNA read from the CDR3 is TGCGCCAGCAGCTTGGCAGGACTAGCGGGGTTCAGCCAAGAGACG.

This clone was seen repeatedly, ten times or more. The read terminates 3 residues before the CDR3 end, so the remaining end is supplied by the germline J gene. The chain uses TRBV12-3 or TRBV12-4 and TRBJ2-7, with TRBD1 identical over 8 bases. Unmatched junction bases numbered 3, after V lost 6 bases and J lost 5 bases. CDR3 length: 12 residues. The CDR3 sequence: CASSPGGDEQYF. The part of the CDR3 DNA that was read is TGTGCCAGCAGCCCAGGGGGCGACGAG.

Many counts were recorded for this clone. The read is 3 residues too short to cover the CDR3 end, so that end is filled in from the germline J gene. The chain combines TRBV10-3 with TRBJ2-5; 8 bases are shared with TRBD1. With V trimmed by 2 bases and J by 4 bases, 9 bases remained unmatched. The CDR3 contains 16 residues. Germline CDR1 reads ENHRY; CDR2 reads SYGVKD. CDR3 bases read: TGTGCCATCAGTGAGACGACGGACAGGGATAGAGAGACC. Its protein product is CAISETTDRDRET. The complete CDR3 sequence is CAISETTDRDRETQYF.

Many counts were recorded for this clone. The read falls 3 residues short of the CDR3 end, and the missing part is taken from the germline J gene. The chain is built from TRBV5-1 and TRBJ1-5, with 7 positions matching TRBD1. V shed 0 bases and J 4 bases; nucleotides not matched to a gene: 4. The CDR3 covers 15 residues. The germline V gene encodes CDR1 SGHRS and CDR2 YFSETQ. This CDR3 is CASSLEGQTNQPQHF. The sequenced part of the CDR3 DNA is TGCGCCAGCAGCTTGGAGGGACAGACTAATCAGCCC.

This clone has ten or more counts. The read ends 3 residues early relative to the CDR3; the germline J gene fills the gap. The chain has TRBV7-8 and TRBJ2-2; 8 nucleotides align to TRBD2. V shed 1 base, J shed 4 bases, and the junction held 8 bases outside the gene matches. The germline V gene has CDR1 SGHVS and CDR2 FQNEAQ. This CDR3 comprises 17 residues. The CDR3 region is CASSLGSSGSRTGELFF. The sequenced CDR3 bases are TGTGCCAGCAGCTTAGGTTCTAGCGGGTCTCGCACCGGGGAG. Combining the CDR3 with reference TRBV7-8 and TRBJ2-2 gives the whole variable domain GAGVSQSPRYKVAKRGQDVALRCDPISGHVSLFWYQQALGQGPEFLTYFQNEAQLDKSGLPSDRFFAERPEGSVSTLKIQRTQQEDSAVYLCASSLGSSGSRTGELFFGEGSRLTVL.

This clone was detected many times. The CDR3 bases that were read are TGTGCCATCAGCCAGGGGGTTCGTTCACCC. This codes for CAISQGVRSP. The complete CDR3 reads CAISQGVRSPLHF. The chain uses TRBV10-3 and TRBJ1-6, with 7 nucleotides matching TRBD1. Coverage ceases 3 residues before the CDR3 finishes, and the germline J gene fills in the end. This CDR3 is 13 amino acids long. Germline V gene sequence: CDR1 ENHRY, CDR2 SYGVKD. Trimming cost V 6 bases and J 9 bases; bases outside gene matches: 5.

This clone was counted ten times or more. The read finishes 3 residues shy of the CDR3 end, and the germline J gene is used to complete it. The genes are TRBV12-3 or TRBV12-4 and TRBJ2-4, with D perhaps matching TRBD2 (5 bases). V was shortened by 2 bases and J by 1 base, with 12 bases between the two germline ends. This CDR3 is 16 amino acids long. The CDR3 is CASSLSGRGAKNIQYF. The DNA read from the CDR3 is TGTGCCAGCAGTTTAAGTGGCCGAGGGGCCAAAAACATT.

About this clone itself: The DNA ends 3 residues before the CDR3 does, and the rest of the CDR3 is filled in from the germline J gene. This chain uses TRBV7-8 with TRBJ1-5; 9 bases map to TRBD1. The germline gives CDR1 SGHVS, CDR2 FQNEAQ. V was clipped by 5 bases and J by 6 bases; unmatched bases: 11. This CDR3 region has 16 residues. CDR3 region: CASSLQYDRGSQPQHF. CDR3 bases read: TGTGCCAGCAGCCTGCAATATGACAGGGGGAGTCAGCCC. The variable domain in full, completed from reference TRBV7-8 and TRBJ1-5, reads GAGVSQSPRYKVAKRGQDVALRCDPISGHVSLFWYQQALGQGPEFLTYFQNEAQLDKSGLPSDRFFAERPEGSVSTLKIQRTQQEDSAVYLCASSLQYDRGSQPQHFGDGTRLSIL.

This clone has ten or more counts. CDR3 sequence: CASSQLNPTGRKGGELFF. The part of the CDR3 DNA that was read is TGTGCCAGCAGCCAACTAAACCCGACAGGGAGAAAGGGCGGGGAG. This rearrangement joins TRBV3-1 (or the pseudogene TRBV3-2) to TRBJ2-2; 7 bases fit TRBD1. The observed sequence ends 3 residues before the CDR3 terminus, with the missing tail filled in from the germline J gene. CDR3 length equals 18 residues. The trim removed 2 bases at V and 7 bases at J, leaving 16 bases unmatched. The V gene's germline CDR1 is LGHDT and CDR2 YNNKEL (reference sequence).

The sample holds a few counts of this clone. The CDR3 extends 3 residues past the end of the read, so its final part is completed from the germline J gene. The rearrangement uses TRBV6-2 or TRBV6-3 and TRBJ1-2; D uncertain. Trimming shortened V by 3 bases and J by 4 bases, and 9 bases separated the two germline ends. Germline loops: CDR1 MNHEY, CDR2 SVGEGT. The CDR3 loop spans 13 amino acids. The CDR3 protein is CASSYQAGYGYTF. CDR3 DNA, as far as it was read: TGTGCCAGCAGTTATCAGGCAGGCTATGGC.

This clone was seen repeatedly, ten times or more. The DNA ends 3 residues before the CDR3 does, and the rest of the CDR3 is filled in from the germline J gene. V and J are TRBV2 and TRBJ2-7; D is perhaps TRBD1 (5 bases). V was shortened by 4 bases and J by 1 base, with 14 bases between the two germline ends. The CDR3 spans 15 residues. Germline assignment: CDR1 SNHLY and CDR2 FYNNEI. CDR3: CASSAYWRQSYEQYF. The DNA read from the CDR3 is TGTGCCAGCAGTGCGTATTGGAGACAGTCCTACGAG.

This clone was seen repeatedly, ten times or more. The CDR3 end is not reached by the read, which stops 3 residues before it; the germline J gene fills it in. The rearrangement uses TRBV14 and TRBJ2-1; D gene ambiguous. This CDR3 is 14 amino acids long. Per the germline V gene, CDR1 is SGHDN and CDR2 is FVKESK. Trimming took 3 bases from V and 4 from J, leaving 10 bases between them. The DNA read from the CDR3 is TGTGCCAGCAGCCAGAATCAAGGGTACAATGAG. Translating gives CASSQNQGYNE. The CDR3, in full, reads CASSQNQGYNEQFF.

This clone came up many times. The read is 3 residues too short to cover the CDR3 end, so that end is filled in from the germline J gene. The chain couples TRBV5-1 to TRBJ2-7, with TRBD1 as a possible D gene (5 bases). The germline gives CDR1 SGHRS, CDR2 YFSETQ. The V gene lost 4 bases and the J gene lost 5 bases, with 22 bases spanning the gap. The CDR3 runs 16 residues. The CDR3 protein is CASSPVGQGDKNEQYF. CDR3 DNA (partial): TGCGCCAGCAGCCCGGTAGGGCAAGGGGATAAGAACGAG.

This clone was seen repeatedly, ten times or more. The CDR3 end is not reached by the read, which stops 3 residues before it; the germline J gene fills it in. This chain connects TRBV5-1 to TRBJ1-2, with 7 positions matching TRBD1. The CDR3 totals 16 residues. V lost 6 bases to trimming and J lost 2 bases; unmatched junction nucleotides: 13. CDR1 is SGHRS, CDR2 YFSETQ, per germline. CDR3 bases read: TGCGCCAGCAAGGTCGGGACAGCCTCCTCCAACTATGGC. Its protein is CASKVGTASSNYG. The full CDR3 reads CASKVGTASSNYGYTF.